The rows below give T cell receptor beta chains drawn from one sample of a study of T-cell memory formation after mild COVID-19. TCRdb processed the 5' RACE reads anew with MiXCR; each CDR3 protein has one entry. The data show just over 60,000 distinct CDR3 sequences, with roughly 10% seen just once and about 1% held by the top ten. Sequencing was carried out using PBMCs or a T cell subset sorted from them (not recorded which). The origin of the receptors is a man aged 18 to 30 who had mild COVID-19 (a few samples of this study predate the infection). Cell type and time point are not known. CDR3s include the opening cysteine and the closing phenylalanine or tryptophan. D genes are given only for firm matches. Clone sizes are given selectively: once, few, many, or a class where the clone is expanded.

V	length	size	D	J	DNA	CDR3
TRBV29-1	17	NA	NA	TRBJ1-2	TGCAGCGTTGTTGCCTCCTTTCCCCAAACCGGGATCTATGGCTACACCTTC	CSVVASFPQTGIYGYTF
TRBV20-1	14	NA	NA	TRBJ2-7	TGCAGTGCAACGGACTCACTGGGGTCCTACGAGCAGTACTTC	CSATDSLGSYEQYF
TRBV27	12	NA	NA	TRBJ1-2	TGTGCCAGCAGTGACCGCTACTATGGCTACACCTTC	CASSDRYYGYTF
TRBV7-2	13	few	NA	TRBJ1-1	TGTGCCAGCAGCCCTCTCCCGGGGATCGGGGCTTTCTTT	CASSPLPGIGAFF
TRBV4-1	14	NA	NA	TRBJ2-3	TGCGCCAGCAGCCAAGAGGGAGCAAGGGATACGCAGTATTTT	CASSQEGARDTQYF
TRBV12-3/TRBV12-4	11	many	NA	TRBJ2-1	TGTGCCAGCAGTTTGTGGGATGAGCAGTTCTTC	CASSLWDEQFF
TRBV20-1	14	few	TRBD2	TRBJ2-5	TGCAGTGCTAGTTACCGGGGACTAGAGCAGGCCCAGTACTTC	CSASYRGLEQAQYF
TRBV18	14	many	NA	TRBJ2-3	TGTGCCAGCTCACCCCGGCAGGGGTTGAATACGCAGTATTTT	CASSPRQGLNTQYF
TRBV7-2	15	few	NA	TRBJ1-1	TGTGCCAGCAGCTTAGATTGGGGGGGCTTCACTGAAGCTTTCTTT	CASSLDWGGFTEAFF
TRBV7-9	16	NA	NA	TRBJ1-2	TGTGCCAGCAGCCCCTTGGTGGGCAGAGGGTTCTATGGCTACACCTTC	CASSPLVGRGFYGYTF
TRBV4-2	16	NA	TRBD2	TRBJ2-3	TGTGCCAGCAGACCTACGGGACTAGCATGGGGGTATACGCAGTATTTT	CASRPTGLAWGYTQYF
TRBV18	13	few	NA	TRBJ1-2	TGTGCCAGCTCACCAAGACAGGACTATGGCTACACCTTC	CASSPRQDYGYTF
TRBV5-5	15	few	NA	TRBJ1-3	TGTGCCAGCAGCCACGTACCTACCTCTGGAAACACCATATATTTT	CASSHVPTSGNTIYF
TRBV6-5	16	few	NA	TRBJ2-2	TGTGCCAGTGGCGCGCTGAGGGGACGTCGCACCGGGGAGCTGTTTTTT	CASGALRGRRTGELFF
TRBV3-1	13	NA	NA	TRBJ1-1	TGTGCCAGCAGCCAAGCCCCGAACACTGAAGCTTTCTTT	CASSQAPNTEAFF
TRBV5-1	15	NA	NA	TRBJ2-6	TGCGCCAGCAGCTTGCGGCCGAGCGGAGACAACGTCCTGACTTTC	CASSLRPSGDNVLTF
TRBV12-3/TRBV12-4	15	NA	NA	TRBJ2-2	TGTGCCAGCAGTTTAAGCCAGGGGTACACCGGGGAGCTGTTTTTT	CASSLSQGYTGELFF
TRBV12-3/TRBV12-4	16	medium-sized	NA	TRBJ2-3	TGTGCCAGCAGTTTAGCGCTGGATGGGGTAACAGATACGCAGTATTTT	CASSLALDGVTDTQYF
TRBV20-1	13	NA	TRBD1	TRBJ2-3	TGCAGTGCTAAGGACAGGAGCAAAGATACGCAGTATTTT	CSAKDRSKDTQYF
TRBV4-2	16	NA	TRBD2	TRBJ2-3	TGTGCCAGCAGCCGCCAACCGACTAGCGGGGAGGATACGCAGTATTTT	CASSRQPTSGEDTQYF
TRBV7-2	13	many	NA	TRBJ2-4	TGTGCCAGCAGCTTGGACCAGCAAAACATTCAGTACTTC	CASSLDQQNIQYF
TRBV7-2	14	medium-sized	NA	TRBJ2-3	TGTGCCAGCAGCTTTGATAGCGGTCTAGATACGCAGTATTTT	CASSFDSGLDTQYF
TRBV15	15	many	NA	TRBJ1-2	TGTGCCACCAGCAGAGCGGCGAACGGGCTCGGTGGCTACACCTTC	CATSRAANGLGGYTF
TRBV20-1	13	few	NA	TRBJ1-5	TGCAGTGCAATGGCAGGGGTCAACCAGCCCCAGCATTTT	CSAMAGVNQPQHF
TRBV5-1	15	NA	TRBD1	TRBJ1-6	TGCGCCAGCAGCTTCGGGACAGGGCTGTCGTCACCCCTCCACTTT	CASSFGTGLSSPLHF
TRBV7-9	14	NA	NA	TRBJ2-3	TGTGCCAGCAGTGCAAAAAGCAGCACAGATACGCAGTATTTT	CASSAKSSTDTQYF
TRBV23-1	15	NA	NA	TRBJ2-3	TGCGCCAGCAGTCATTCCCGGGACAGCACAGATACGCAGTATTTT	CASSHSRDSTDTQYF
TRBV19	13	few	NA	TRBJ2-2	TGTGCCAGTAGTCCGAGCACTCGGGGGGAGCTGTTTTTT	CASSPSTRGELFF
TRBV7-3	15	NA	TRBD1	TRBJ1-1	TGTGCCAGCAGCTTCTCGGGACAGGGGGGAACTGAAGCTTTCTTT	CASSFSGQGGTEAFF
TRBV7-9	16	few	TRBD1	TRBJ1-4	TGTGCCAGCAGCTTAGGGGACAGGGGAACTAATGAAAAACTGTTTTTT	CASSLGDRGTNEKLFF
TRBV4-2	15	few	NA	TRBJ2-2	TGTGCCAGCAGCCAAGAAGTGGCGGACACCGGGGAGCTGTTTTTT	CASSQEVADTGELFF